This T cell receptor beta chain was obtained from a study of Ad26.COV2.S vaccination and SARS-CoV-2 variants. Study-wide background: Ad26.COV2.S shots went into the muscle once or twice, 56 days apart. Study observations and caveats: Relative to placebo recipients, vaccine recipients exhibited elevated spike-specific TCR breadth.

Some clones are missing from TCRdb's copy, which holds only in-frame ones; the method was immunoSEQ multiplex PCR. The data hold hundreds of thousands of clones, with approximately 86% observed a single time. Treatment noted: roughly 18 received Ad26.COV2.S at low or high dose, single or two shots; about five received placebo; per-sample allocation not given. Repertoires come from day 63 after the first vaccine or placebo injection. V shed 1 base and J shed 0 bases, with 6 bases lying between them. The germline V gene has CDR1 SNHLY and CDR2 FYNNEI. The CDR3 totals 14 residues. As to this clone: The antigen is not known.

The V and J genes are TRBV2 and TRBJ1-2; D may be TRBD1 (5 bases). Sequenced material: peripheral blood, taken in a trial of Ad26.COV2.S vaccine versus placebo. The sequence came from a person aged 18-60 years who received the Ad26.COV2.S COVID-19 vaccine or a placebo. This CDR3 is CASSEGGTNYGYTF. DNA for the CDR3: TGTGCCAGCAGTGAAGGGGGGACTAACTATGGCTACACCTTC.